This T cell receptor (beta chain) was captured in a study of spatial heterogeneity in lung cancer. Regarding the study as a whole: Detection of ubiquitous tumor TCRs in blood was higher at resection than follow-up.

Germline values: CDR1 SQVTM, CDR2 ANQGSEA. This CDR3 contains 10 residues. This clonotype occurred many times. What it binds is not known. Compared with germline, one end of the junction differs, possibly owing to a read error. Time point specified: sample taken at primary tumor resection. Whole RNA, isolated from tumor, nontumor lung or frozen PBMC, was sequenced without prior sorting. TCRdb recomputed calls from the 5' RACE reads with MiXCR, one row per CDR3 protein. The sample records 23,000 or so distinct CDR3 sequences, 4.7% being singletons. The chain links TRBV29-1 to TRBJ2-1, with D perhaps given as TRBD1 or TRBD2 (5 bases each). The sequence was collected from a male donor with early-stage non-small cell lung cancer. Specimen: PBMCs, collected at surgery. CDR3 amino acids: CSVIRDLESF. The CDR3, as DNA: TGCAGCGTAATACGGGACCTTGAGTCCTTC.